The rows below give T cell receptor beta chains drawn from one sample of a study of cytomegalovirus exposure and HLA in healthy donors. Libraries were prepared by immunoSEQ multiplex PCR; TCRdb keeps only in-frame clonotypes and omits some of them. The sample consists of 140,000 to 150,000 clones, about 94% of them appearing once. The sequenced sample consisted of PBMCs. The receptors derive from a young man in good health and CMV-seropositive. CDR3s include the opening cysteine and the closing phenylalanine or tryptophan. D genes are given only for firm matches.

j_call	d_call	v_call	cdr3_aa
TRBJ1-5	TRBD1	TRBV28	CASSIRRQGRQPQHF
TRBJ2-3	TRBD2	TRBV30	CAWSVPGLAGGPIDTQYF
TRBJ2-7	-	TRBV2	CASIRDYEQYF
TRBJ2-5	TRBD2	TRBV9	CASSIGTSSQETQYF
TRBJ2-1	TRBD2	TRBV5-4	CASSFAAGGSYNEQFF
TRBJ2-2	TRBD2	TRBV5-1	CASSASGSNTGELFF
TRBJ2-5	TRBD2	TRBV6-1	CASSPVPLAEETQYF
TRBJ2-7	-	TRBV27	CASSLSTLAAGAYEQYF
TRBJ1-5	-	TRBV10-3	CAIAPSGAGSNQPQHF
TRBJ2-3	TRBD2	TRBV27	CASSMGTSGASTDTQYF
TRBJ2-7	TRBD1	TRBV7-6	CASSYWTGEICEQYF
TRBJ2-7	-	TRBV28	CASSLLQSPYEQYF
TRBJ1-4	-	TRBV19	CASSLGGGEEKLFF
TRBJ2-1	-	TRBV5-4	CASSLWLAHSYNEQFF
TRBJ1-5	-	TRBV2	CASMGWQAQKVQPQHF
TRBJ2-5	TRBD1	TRBV29-1	CSAGDSFRETQYF
TRBJ2-3	TRBD2	TRBV10-3	CAISESRSSGRAGDTQYF
TRBJ1-2	-	TRBV30	CAWRVGLTVNYGYTF
TRBJ1-5	-	TRBV27	CASSPGWGGYSNQPQHF
TRBJ1-1	-	TRBV19	CATRSLLDTEAFF
TRBJ2-1	TRBD2	TRBV10-3	CATTTSGSRDEQFF
TRBJ2-2	-	TRBV7-8	CASSLTGTNTGELFF
TRBJ2-3	TRBD1	TRBV27	CASSFYRGIGTDTQYF
TRBJ2-6	-	TRBV29-1	CSVDTGSGANVLTF
TRBJ2-7	TRBD2	TRBV30	CAWSPRQLAEPYEQYF
TRBJ2-1	-	TRBV29-1	CSVDGGDLYGQFF
TRBJ2-4	TRBD1	TRBV11-3	CASSPGQPGENIQYF
TRBJ2-1	TRBD2	TRBV29-1	CSVAGLAGGSSYNEQFF
TRBJ2-1	TRBD2	TRBV5-4	CASSVPTSGVNEQFF
TRBJ1-1	TRBD1	TRBV7-9	CASSLGDRGTTEAFF
TRBJ2-3	TRBD1	TRBV27	CASSGTGRDTQYF
TRBJ1-5	TRBD1	TRBV6-1	CASTGTGEQPQHF
TRBJ2-7	TRBD2	TRBV28	CASSLALLSAGLAGDEQYF
TRBJ2-7	TRBD1	TRBV28	CASSGNRGPNSYEQYF
TRBJ2-6	-	TRBV7-8	CASSFPTGAGANVLTF
TRBJ2-3	-	TRBV6-5	CATAQSSDTQYF
TRBJ2-2	TRBD2	TRBV2	CASRLGLANTGELFF
TRBJ1-5	-	TRBV19	CASSRLGGQPQHF
TRBJ2-7	TRBD2	TRBV19	CASSMTSGVHEQYF
TRBJ2-3	TRBD2	TRBV2	CASSASAGDDTQYF
TRBJ2-5	TRBD1	TRBV29-1	CSVEVSGTGVRETQYF
TRBJ2-2	TRBD2	TRBV28	CASLSPSSGANTGELFF
TRBJ2-1	-	TRBV11-2	CASSLATSYNEQFF
TRBJ2-7	-	TRBV19	CASSIRGRIYEQYF
TRBJ2-7	-	TRBV10-3	CAISVGLSSYEQYF